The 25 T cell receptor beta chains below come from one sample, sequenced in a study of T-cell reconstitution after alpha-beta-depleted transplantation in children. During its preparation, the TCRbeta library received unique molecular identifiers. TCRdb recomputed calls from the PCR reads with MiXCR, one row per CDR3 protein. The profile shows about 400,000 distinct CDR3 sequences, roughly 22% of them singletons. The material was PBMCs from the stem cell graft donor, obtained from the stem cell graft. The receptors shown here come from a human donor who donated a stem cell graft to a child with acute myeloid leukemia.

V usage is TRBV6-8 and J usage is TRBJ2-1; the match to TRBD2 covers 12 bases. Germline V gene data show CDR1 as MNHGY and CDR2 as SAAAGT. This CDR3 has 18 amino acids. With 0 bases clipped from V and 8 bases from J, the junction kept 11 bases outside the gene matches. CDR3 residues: CASSYSASGRAGSHEQFF. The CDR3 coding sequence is TGTGCCAGCAGTTACTCGGCTAGCGGGAGGGCCGGTTCTCATGAGCAGTTCTTC.

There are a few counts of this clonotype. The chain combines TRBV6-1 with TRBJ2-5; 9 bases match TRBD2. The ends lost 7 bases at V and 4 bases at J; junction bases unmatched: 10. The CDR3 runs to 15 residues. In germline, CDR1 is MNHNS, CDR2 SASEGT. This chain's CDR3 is CASTGAGGLRETQYF. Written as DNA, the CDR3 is TGTGCCAGCACAGGAGCGGGAGGTCTTCGAGAGACCCAGTACTTC.

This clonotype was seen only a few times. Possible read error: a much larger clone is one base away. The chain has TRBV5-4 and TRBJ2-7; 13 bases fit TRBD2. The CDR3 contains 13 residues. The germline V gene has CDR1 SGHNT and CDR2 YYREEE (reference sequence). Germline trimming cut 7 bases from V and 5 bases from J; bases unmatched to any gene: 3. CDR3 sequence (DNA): TGTGCCAGCGGACTAGCGGGAGCCCACGAGCAGTACTTC. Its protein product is CASGLAGAHEQYF.

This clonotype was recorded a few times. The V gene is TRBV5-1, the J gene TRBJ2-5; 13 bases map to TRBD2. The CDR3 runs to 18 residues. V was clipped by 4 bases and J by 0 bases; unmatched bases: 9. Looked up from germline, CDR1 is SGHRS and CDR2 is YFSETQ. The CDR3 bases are TGCGCCAGCAGCCTAGGACTAGCGGGAGACCCGTACCAAGAGACCCAGTACTTC. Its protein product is CASSLGLAGDPYQETQYF.

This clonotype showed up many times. DNA of the CDR3: TGCAGTGCTAGATCTCCCCTCAGCGAGCAGTACTTC. Translated, it gives CSARSPLSEQYF. The gene calls are TRBV20-1 and TRBJ2-7; D not certain. V was trimmed by 2 bases and J by 6 bases, leaving 11 bases between them. Germline CDR1 and CDR2: DFQATT and SNEGSKA (reference sequence). The CDR3 consists of 12 residues.

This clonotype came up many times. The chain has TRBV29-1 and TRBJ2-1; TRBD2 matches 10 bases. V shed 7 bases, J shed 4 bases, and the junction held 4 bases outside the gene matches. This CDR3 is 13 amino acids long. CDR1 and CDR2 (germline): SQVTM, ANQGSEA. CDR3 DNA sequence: TGCAGCGCCGGGACTAGCGATTACAATGAGCAGTTCTTC. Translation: CSAGTSDYNEQFF.

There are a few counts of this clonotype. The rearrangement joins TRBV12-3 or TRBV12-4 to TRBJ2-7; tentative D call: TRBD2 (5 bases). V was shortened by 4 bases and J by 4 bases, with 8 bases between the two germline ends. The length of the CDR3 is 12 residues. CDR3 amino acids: CASSSWEYEQYF. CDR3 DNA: TGTGCCAGCAGTTCATGGGAGTACGAGCAGTACTTC.

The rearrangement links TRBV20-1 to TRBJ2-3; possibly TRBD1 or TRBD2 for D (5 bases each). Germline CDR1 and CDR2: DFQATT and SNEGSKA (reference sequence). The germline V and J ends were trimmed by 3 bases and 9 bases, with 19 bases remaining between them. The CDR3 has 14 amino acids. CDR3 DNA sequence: TGCAGTGCTAGCGGGACCCAGCCTTTAGAGACGCAGTATTTT. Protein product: CSASGTQPLETQYF.

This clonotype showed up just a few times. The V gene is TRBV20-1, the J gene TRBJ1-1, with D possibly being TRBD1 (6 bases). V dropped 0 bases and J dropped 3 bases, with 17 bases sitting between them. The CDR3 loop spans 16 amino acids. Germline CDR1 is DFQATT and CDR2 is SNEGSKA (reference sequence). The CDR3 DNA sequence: TGCAGTGCTAGAGATCTACGGCAGGGGAGGTACACTGAAGCTTTCTTT. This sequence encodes CSARDLRQGRYTEAFF.

For the CDR3, the DNA is TGCGCCAGCAGCCCTACCATTGGGCGGGAGGGGGTTTACGAGCAGTACTTC. Protein sequence: CASSPTIGREGVYEQYF. The chain recombines TRBV4-1 with TRBJ2-7; 9 bases match TRBD2. The CDR3 consists of 17 residues. Trimming at V came to 4 bases and at J to 4 bases, leaving 14 bases not matched to a gene. Germline lookup yields CDR1 MGHRA and CDR2 YSYEKL.

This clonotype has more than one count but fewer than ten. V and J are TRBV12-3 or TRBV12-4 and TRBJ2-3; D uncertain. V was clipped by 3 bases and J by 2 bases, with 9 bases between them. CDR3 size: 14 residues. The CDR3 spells CASSFGLDTDTQYF. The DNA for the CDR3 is TGTGCCAGCAGTTTCGGGCTAGACACAGATACGCAGTATTTT.

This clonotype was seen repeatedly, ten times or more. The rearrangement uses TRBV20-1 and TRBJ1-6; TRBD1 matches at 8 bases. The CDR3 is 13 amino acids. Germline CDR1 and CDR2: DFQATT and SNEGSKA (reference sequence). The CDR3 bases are TGCAGCGGTGGACAGGGCCGGAATTCACCCCTCCACTTT. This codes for CSGGQGRNSPLHF.

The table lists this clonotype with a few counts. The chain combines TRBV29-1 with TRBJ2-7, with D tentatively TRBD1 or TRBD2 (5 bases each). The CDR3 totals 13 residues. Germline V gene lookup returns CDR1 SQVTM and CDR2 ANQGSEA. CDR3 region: CSAANRGRYEQYF. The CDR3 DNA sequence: TGCAGTGCGGCGAATCGGGGCCGGTACGAGCAGTACTTC.

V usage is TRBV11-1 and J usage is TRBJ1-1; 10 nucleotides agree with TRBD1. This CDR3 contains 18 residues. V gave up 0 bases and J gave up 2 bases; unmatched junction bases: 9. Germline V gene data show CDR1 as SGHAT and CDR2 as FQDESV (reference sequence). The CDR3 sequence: CASSLAFGTGAANTEAFF. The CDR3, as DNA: TGTGCCAGCAGCTTAGCTTTCGGGACAGGGGCCGCAAACACTGAAGCTTTCTTT.

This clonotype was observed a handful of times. CDR3 loop: CASSPSGPHSPLHF. The CDR3 region has the DNA TGTGCCAGCAGCCCGTCCGGGCCCCATTCACCCCTCCACTTT. The chain couples TRBV27 to TRBJ1-6; no definite D call. CDR1 and CDR2 from the germline V gene are MNHEY and SMNVEV (reference sequence). The ends were cut back, 6 bases at V and 8 bases at J, with 14 bases in the middle. The CDR3 length is 14 residues.

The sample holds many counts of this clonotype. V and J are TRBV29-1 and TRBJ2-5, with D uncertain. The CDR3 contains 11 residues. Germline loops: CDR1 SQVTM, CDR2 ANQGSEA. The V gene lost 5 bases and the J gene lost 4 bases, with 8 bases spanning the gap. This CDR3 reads CSVWVGETQYF. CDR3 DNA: TGCAGCGTTTGGGTCGGAGAGACCCAGTACTTC.

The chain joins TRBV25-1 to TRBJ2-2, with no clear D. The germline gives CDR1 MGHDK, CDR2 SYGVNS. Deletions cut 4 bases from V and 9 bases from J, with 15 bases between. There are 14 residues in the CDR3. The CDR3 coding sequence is TGTGCCAGCAGTGCGGACGGTCTAACCCGGGAGCTGTTTTTT. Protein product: CASSADGLTRELFF.

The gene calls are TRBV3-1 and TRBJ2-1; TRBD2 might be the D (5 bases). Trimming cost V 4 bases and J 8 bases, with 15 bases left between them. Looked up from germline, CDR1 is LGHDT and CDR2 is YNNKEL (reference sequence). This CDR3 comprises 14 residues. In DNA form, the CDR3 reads TGTGCCAGCAGCCTTCACGGGGAGAGCGATGAGCAGTTCTTC. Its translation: CASSLHGESDEQFF.

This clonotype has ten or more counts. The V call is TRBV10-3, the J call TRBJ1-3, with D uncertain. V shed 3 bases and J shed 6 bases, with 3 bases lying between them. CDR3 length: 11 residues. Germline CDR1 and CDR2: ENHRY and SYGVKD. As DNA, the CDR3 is TGTGCCATCAGTGATGCAAACACCATATATTTT. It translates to CAISDANTIYF.

The CDR3 nucleotides read TGTGCCAGCAGCGTAGGGTGGGAGTTTGAAAACATTCAGTACTTC. It specifies CASSVGWEFENIQYF. J is TRBJ2-4 and V is TRBV9; the D gene is possibly TRBD2 (5 bases). V was cut by 0 bases and J by 5 bases, with 12 bases left in between. Germline V lookup: CDR1 SGDLS, CDR2 YYNGEE. The CDR3 sequence is 15 residues long.

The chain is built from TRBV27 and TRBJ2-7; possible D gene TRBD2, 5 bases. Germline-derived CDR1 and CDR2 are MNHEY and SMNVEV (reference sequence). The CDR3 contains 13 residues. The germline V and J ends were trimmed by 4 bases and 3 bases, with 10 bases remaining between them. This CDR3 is CASSSGGRYEQYF. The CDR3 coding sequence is TGTGCCAGCAGTTCTGGAGGCCGCTACGAGCAGTACTTC.

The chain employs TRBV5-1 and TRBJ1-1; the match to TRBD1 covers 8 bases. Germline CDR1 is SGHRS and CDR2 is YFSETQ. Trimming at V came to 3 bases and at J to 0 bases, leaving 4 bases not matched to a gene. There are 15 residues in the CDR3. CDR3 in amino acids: CASSYRTGMNTEAFF. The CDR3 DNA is TGCGCCAGCAGCTATCGGACAGGGATGAACACTGAAGCTTTCTTT.

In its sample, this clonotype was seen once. The CDR3 here is CASSYPGVQETQYF. As DNA, the CDR3 is TGTGCCAGCAGTTACCCGGGTGTTCAAGAGACCCAGTACTTC. The chain joins TRBV6-5 to TRBJ2-5; no definite D call. Trimming left V 2 bases short and J 2 bases short, with 9 bases between. This CDR3 has 14 amino acids. Germline loops: CDR1 MNHEY, CDR2 SVGAGI.

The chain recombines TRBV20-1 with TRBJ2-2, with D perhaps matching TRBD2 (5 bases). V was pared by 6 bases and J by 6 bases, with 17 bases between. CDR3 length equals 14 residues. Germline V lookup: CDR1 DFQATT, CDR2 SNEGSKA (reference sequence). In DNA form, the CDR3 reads TGCAGTGCCCAACCCGGACTTGACTCCGGGGAGCTGTTTTTT. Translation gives CSAQPGLDSGELFF.

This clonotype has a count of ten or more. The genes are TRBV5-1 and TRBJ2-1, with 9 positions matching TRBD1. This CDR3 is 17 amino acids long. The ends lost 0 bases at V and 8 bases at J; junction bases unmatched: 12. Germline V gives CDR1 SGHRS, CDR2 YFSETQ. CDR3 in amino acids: CASSLVGTGLQRDEQFF. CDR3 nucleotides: TGCGCCAGCAGCTTGGTAGGGACAGGGCTCCAACGGGATGAGCAGTTCTTC.